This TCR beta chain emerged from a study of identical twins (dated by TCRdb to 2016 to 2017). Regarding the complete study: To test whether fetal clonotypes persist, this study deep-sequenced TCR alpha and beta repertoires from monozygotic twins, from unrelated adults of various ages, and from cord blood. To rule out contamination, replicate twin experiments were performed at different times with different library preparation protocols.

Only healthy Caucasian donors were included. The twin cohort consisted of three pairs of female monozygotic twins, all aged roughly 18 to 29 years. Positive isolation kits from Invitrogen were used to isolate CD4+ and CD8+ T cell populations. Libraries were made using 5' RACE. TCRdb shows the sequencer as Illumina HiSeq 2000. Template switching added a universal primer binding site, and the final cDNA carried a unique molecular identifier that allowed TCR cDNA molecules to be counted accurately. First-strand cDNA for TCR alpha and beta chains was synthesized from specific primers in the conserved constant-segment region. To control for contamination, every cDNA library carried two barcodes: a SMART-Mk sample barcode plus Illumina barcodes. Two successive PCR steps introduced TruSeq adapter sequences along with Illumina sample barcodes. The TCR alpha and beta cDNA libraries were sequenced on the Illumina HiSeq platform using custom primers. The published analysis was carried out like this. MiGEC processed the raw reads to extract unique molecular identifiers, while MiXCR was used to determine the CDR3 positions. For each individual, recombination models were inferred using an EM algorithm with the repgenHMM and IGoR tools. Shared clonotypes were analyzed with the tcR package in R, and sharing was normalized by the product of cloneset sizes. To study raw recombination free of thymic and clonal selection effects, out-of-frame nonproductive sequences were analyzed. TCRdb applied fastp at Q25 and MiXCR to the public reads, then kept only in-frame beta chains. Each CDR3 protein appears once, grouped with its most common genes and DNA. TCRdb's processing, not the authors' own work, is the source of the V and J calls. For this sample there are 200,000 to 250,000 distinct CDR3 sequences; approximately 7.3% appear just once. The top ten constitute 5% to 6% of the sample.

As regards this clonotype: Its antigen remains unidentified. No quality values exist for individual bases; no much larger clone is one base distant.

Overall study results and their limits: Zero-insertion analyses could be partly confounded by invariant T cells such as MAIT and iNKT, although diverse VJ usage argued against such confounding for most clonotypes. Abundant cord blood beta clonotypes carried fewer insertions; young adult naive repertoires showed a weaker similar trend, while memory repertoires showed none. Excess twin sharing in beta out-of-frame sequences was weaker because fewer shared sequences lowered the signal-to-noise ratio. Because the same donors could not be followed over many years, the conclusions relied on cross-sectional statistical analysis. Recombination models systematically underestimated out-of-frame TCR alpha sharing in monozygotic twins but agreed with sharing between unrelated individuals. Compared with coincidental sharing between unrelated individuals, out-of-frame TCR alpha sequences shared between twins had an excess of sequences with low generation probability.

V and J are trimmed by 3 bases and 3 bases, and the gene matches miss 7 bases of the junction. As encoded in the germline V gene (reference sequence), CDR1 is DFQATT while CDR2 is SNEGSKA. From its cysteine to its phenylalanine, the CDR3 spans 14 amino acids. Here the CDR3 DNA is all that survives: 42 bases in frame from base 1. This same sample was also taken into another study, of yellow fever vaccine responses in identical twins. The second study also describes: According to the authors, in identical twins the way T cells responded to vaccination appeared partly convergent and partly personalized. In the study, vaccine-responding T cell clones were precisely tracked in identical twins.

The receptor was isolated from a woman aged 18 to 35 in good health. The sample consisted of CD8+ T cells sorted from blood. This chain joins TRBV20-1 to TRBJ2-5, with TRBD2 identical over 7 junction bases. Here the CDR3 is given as CSARGGENKETQYF. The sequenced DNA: TGCAGTGCTAGGGGGGGGGAGAATAAAGAGACCCAGTACTTC.